This T cell receptor (beta chain) was sequenced in a study of T cells in Graves' hyperthyroidism and ophthalmopathy. This CDR3 is built from 16 residues. The V and J ends lost 6 bases and 2 bases respectively, with 18 bases between them. Germline V gene data show CDR1 as SGHRS and CDR2 as YFSETQ. Regarding the study as a whole: In the analysis, a 13 V-J model separated ophthalmopathy from stable hyperthyroidism. Appearing also in blood were most of the thyroid clonotypes expanded above 0.001.

Uncontrolled infection, other autoimmune disease, pregnancy or lactation disqualified patients from enrolment. The study based diagnoses on clinical symptoms, serum thyroxine and TRAb, thyroid ultrasound and orbital computed tomography. RNA transcripts were the template for amplifying TCR beta CDR3 regions. A first-round RT-PCR of the TCR CDR3 used the HTBI primer set. Each CDR3 protein gets one entry after TCRdb re-called the multiplex PCR reads with MiXCR. The sample consists of under 250,000 distinct CDR3 sequences, about 24% of them appearing once. This clonotype was recorded many times. No antigen is known for it.

The V and J genes are TRBV5-1 and TRBJ1-3; D gene unclear. This clonotype originated in a woman in her thirties or forties with Graves' ophthalmopathy. Sequenced material: blood. Written as DNA, the CDR3 is TGCGCCAGCACAACGGACGGACTAGGGACTGGAAACACCATATATTTT. It yields the protein CASTTDGLGTGNTIYF.